This T cell receptor beta chain was sequenced for a study of somatic mutations in cytotoxic T cells in rheumatoid arthritis. A note on this clone: Its antigen remains unidentified.

Positive selection with magnetic beads achieved the isolation of CD4+ and CD8+ cells, followed by a flow cytometry check of purity. The protocol was immunoSEQ multiplex PCR, while the TCRdb copy is restricted to in-frame clones and leaves out a portion. The sample records 6,500 to 8,500 clones, roughly 77% being singletons. Study-level results: An increase in CD8+ clonality with age was seen in rheumatoid arthritis patients but not in healthy controls. CD8+ T-cell clonality showed no significant difference between rheumatoid arthritis patients and age-matched healthy controls. The study found that the largest CD8+ clone exceeded 20% of CD8+ cells in about an eighth of the roughly 60 patients.

The clonotype originates from an adult with rheumatoid arthritis. Sequencing was carried out using CD8+ T cells sorted from blood.

In DNA, the CDR3 is TGTGCCAGCACCGCAGGGCCCCTAGCCAAAAACATTCAGTACTTC. Translating it yields CASTAGPLAKNIQYF. The chain recombines TRBV6-1 with TRBJ2-4; D may be TRBD1 (5 bases). Trimming cost V 7 bases and J 0 bases, with 13 bases left between them. Germline CDR1 is MNHNS and CDR2 is SASEGT. CDR3 length: 15 residues.